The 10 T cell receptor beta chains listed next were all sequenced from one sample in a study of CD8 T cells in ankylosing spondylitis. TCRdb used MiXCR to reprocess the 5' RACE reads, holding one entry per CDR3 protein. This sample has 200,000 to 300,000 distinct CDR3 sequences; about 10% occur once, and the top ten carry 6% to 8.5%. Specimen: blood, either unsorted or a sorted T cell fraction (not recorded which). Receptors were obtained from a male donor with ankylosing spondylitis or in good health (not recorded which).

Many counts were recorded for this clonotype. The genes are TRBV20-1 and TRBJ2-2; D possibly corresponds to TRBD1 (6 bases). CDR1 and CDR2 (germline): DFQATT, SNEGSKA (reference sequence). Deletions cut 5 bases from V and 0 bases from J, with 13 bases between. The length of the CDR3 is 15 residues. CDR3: CSAGGDRSNTGELFF. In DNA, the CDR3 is TGCAGTGCTGGGGGCGACAGGTCGAACACCGGGGAGCTGTTTTTT.

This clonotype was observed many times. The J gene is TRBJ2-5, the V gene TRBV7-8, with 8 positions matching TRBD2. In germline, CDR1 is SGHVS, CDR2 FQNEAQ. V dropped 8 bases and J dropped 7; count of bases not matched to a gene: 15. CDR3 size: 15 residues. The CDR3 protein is CASLHISERELTQYF. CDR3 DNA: TGTGCCAGCCTCCACATCTCCGAGCGGGAGTTGACCCAGTACTTC. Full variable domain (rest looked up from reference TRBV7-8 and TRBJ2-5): GAGVSQSPRYKVAKRGQDVALRCDPISGHVSLFWYQQALGQGPEFLTYFQNEAQLDKSGLPSDRFFAERPEGSVSTLKIQRTQQEDSAVYLCASLHISERELTQYFGPGTRLLVL.

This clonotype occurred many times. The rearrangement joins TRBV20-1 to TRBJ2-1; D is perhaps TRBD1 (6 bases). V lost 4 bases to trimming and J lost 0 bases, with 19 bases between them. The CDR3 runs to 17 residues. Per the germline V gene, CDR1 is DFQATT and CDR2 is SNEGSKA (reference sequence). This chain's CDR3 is CSAKGQIQGNSYNEQFF. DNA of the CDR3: TGCAGTGCTAAAGGGCAAATCCAGGGGAACTCCTACAATGAGCAGTTCTTC.

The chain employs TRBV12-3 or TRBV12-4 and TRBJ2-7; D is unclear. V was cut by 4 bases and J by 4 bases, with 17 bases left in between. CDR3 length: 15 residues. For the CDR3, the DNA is TGTGCCAGCAGTTCCCAGGTCACGTCACGGTACGAGCAGTACTTC. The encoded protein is CASSSQVTSRYEQYF.

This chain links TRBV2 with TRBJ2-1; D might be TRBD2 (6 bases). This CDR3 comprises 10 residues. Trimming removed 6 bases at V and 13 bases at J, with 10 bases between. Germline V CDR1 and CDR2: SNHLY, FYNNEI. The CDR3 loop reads CASRSGRQFF. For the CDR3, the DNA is TGTGCCAGCAGGAGCGGGCGTCAGTTCTTC.

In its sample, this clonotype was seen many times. Here the CDR3 reads CASTRRGANTEAFF. As DNA, the CDR3 is TGTGCCAGCACCCGAAGAGGAGCGAACACTGAAGCTTTCTTT. The rearrangement links TRBV12-3 or TRBV12-4 to TRBJ1-1; D unresolved. The CDR3 sequence is 14 residues long. Trimming shortened V by 7 bases and J by 1 base, and 13 bases separated the two germline ends.

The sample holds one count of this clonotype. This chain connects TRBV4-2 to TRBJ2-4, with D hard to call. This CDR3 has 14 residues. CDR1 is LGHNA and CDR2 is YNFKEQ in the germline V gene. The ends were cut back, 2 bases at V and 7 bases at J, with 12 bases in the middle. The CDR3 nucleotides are TGTGCCAGCAGCCAATCCGAGCGTGTCAACATTCAGTACTTC. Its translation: CASSQSERVNIQYF.

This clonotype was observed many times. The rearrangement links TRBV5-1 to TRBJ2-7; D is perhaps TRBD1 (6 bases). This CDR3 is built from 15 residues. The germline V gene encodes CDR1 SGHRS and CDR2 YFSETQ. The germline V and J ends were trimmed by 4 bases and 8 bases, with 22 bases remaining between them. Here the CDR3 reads CASSPQGRGREKQYF. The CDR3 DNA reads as TGCGCCAGCAGCCCTCAGGGCAGGGGCAGGGAGAAGCAGTACTTC.

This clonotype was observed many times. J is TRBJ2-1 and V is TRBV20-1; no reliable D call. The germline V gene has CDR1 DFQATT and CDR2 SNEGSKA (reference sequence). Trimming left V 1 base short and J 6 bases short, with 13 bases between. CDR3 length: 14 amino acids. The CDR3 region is CSARGELTINEQFF. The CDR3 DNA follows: TGCAGTGCTAGAGGGGAACTCACCATCAATGAGCAGTTCTTC.

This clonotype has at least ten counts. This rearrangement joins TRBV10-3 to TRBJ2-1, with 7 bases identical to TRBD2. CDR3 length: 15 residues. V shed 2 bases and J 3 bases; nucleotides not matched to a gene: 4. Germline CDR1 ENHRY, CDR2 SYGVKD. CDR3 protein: CAISEEGGSYNEQFF. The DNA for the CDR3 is TGTGCCATCAGTGAGGAGGGCGGGAGCTACAATGAGCAGTTCTTC.